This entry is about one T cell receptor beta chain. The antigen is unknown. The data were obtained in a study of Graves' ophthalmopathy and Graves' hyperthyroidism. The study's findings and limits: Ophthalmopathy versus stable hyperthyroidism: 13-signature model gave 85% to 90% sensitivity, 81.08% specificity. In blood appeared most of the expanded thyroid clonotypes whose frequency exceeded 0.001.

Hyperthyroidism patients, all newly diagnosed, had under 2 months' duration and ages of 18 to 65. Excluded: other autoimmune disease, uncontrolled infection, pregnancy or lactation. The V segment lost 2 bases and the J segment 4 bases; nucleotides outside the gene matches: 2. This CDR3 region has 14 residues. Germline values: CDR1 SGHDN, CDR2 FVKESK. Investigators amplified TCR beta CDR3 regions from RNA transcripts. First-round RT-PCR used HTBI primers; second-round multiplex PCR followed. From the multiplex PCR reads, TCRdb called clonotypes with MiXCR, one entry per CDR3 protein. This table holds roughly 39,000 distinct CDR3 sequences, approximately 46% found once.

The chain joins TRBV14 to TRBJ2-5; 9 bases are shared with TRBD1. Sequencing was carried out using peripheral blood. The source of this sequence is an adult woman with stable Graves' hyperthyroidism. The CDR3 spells CASSQWDRAETQYF. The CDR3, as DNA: TGTGCCAGCAGCCAATGGGACAGGGCAGAGACCCAGTACTTC.